This TCR beta chain was profiled in a study of regulatory T cells in long-lasting Graves disease. The time point is: newly diagnosed GD, antithyroid drugs for less than 3 months. TCR sequences were obtained from RNA taken from PBMCs. Construction of the TCR beta libraries employed iRepertoire HTBI primers in conjunction with Arm-PCR of CDR3 regions. Using its own MiXCR run on the multiplex PCR reads, TCRdb lists one record per CDR3 protein. The data contain some 500,000 distinct CDR3 sequences, approximately 13% of them singletons. About this clonotype: At one end, the junction sequence differs from germline, possibly due to a read error.

The same data also contributed to another study, on T cells in Graves' hyperthyroidism and ophthalmopathy.

This TCR was recovered from a man between 25 and 39 years old with Graves disease. This specimen was peripheral blood mononuclear cells (PBMCs), taken at new diagnosis, from a patient treated with antithyroid drugs.

CDR3 loop: CASSIGSGYSNYDYTF. Here the CDR3 DNA reads TGTGCCAGTAGTATAGGGTCGGGATACAGTAACTATGACTACACCTTC. The chain combines TRBV19 with TRBJ1-2; D uncertain. Germline assignment: CDR1 LNHDA and CDR2 SQIVND (reference sequence). CDR3 length: 16 amino acids.